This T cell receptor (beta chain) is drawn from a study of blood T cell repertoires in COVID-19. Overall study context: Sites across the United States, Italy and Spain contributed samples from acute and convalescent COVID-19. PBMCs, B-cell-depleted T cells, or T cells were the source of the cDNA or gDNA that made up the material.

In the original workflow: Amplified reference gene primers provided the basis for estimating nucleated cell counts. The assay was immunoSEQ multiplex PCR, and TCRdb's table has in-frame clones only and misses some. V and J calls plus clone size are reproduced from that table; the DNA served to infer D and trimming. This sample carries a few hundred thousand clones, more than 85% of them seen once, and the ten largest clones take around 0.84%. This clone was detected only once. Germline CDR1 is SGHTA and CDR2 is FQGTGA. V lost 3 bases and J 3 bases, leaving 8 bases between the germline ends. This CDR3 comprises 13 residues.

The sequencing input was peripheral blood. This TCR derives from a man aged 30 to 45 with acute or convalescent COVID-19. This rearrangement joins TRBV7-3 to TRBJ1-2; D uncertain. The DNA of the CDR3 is TGTGCCAGCAGCTTCAACGTAGACTATGGCTACACCTTC. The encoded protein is CASSFNVDYGYTF.